These 6 T cell receptor beta chains were all obtained from the same sample, sequenced in a study of T cells expressing NK-cell markers (dated by TCRdb to the early 2020s). The library came from 5' RACE. Sequencer: Illumina HiSeq 2000. TCRdb reprocessed the public reads and reports one entry per CDR3 protein sequence, without DNA. In this sample's table one finds 440,000 or so distinct CDR3 sequences. The ten largest make up approximately 6.8% of the sample. The specimen sequenced was blood T cells: a sorted CD56 or NKG2C T cell subset, CD4+ or CD8+ T cells, or bulk PBMC T cells (not recorded which). The receptors shown here come from a woman between 18 and 69 years old in good health.

CDR3 protein: CASSQEGLFGNTIYF. The rearrangement joins TRBV3-1 to TRBJ1-3. There are 15 residues in the CDR3. Germline loops: CDR1 LGHDT, CDR2 YNNKEL (reference sequence).

This chain links TRBV7-2 with TRBJ2-1; TCRdb gives TRBD1 as the D gene, but with no DNA this cannot be confirmed. The CDR3 is 16 amino acids. Germline V CDR1 and CDR2: SGHTA, FQGNSA. CDR3 region: CASSLIQGTAFNEQSF.

The chain employs TRBV7-9 and TRBJ2-5. Germline V lookup: CDR1 SEHNR, CDR2 FQNEAQ (reference sequence). The CDR3 consists of 12 residues. CDR3 region: CASRLNQETQYF.

The J gene is TRBJ1-1, the V gene TRBV20-1. CDR3 length: 14 amino acids. Germline V gene lookup returns CDR1 DFQATT and CDR2 SNEGSKA (reference sequence). CDR3 in amino acids: CSARAASMNTEAFF.

The chain's CDR3 is CSVVRGFEDRETQYF. The gene calls are TRBV29-1 and TRBJ2-5; the TCRdb call, TRBD1, lacks DNA for checking. The CDR3 consists of 15 residues. Germline CDR1 and CDR2: SQVTM and ANQGSEA.

This chain connects TRBV7-2 to TRBJ2-7; TCRdb indicates TRBD1, and absent DNA this call remains unverified. Germline V gene data show CDR1 as SGHTA and CDR2 as FQGNSA. There are 14 residues in the CDR3. The CDR3 here is CASRSGQNRGEQYF.